The following is a T cell receptor beta chain sequence with its context. What it binds is not known. The entry originates in a study of T cells after yellow fever vaccination. Study information: The authors prepared low-cell-number fractions using SMART-Seq v4 Ultra Low Input.

Study results and caveats: Weaker overall, the secondary response nonetheless peaked faster (day 5 versus 15). Subsequent booster samples again held most clones from primary vaccination (more than 95% CD4, over 80% CD8).

They built TCR cDNA with 5'RACE template switching, a step that put in a universal primer site and UMIs. TCRdb reanalysed the 5' RACE reads using MiXCR and keeps one entry per CDR3 protein. The sample has about 580,000 distinct CDR3 sequences, less than 20% seen once; the top ten hold around a sixth. The CDR3 extends over 17 amino acids. CDR1 and CDR2 (germline): SEHNR, FQNEAQ (reference sequence). V trimming: 3 bases; J trimming: 1 base; junction bases outside the gene matches: 8. This TCR came from a man younger than 35 who received the YFV17D yellow fever vaccine. The sample was PBMCs, taken about 5 days after the first yellow fever vaccination. The chain uses TRBV7-9 and TRBJ2-2; TRBD2 agrees at 7 bases. CDR3: CASSLLGGDLNTGELFF. The CDR3 DNA reads TGTGCCAGCAGCTTGCTGGGGGGGGACTTGAACACCGGGGAGCTGTTTTTT. The entire variable domain, with the rest obtained from reference TRBV7-9 and TRBJ2-2, is as follows: DTGVSQNPRHKITKRGQNVTFRCDPISEHNRLYWYRQTLGQGPEFLTYFQNEAQLEKSRLLSDRFSAERPKGSFSTLEIQRTEQGDSAMYLCASSLLGGDLNTGELFFGEGSRLTVL.